This TCR beta chain was sequenced during a study of cytomegalovirus exposure and HLA in healthy donors. Findings and limits, study-wide: CMV serostatus stood as the only immune exposure information on hand. Most TCR beta V segments were productive about 90% or about 30% of the time in an earlier analysis. Trimming of TCR beta V- and J-genes showed a link, identified in a later analysis, to a missense DCLRE1C variant. TCR beta sequences numbering fewer than 20,000 were associated with HLA alleles at 0.05 false discovery rate in a later analysis.

Comment on this clone: Antigen: not known. At one end, the junction sequence differs from germline, possibly due to a read error.

The PCR made use of 60 Vbeta and 13 Jbeta primers. Sequencing was performed with immunoSEQ multiplex PCR; in TCRdb, only in-frame clones are kept and a portion is missing. The data contain 130,000 to 150,000 clones, over 70% of them singletons. This sequence was found in a woman aged 40 to 49 in good health and CMV-seronegative. Sequencing was carried out using PBMCs.

CDR3 coding DNA: TGTTCCAGCAGCTTAGGGCCGGGACAGGGGATGGGGACTGAAGCTTTCTTT. It translates to CSSSLGPGQGMGTEAFF. The rearrangement links TRBV7-9 to TRBJ1-1; TRBD1 matches 10 bases. Germline lookup yields CDR1 SEHNR and CDR2 FQNEAQ (reference sequence). The length of the CDR3 is 17 residues. Variable domain in full (rest from reference TRBV7-9 and TRBJ1-1): DTGVSQNPRHKITKRGQNVTFRCDPISEHNRLYWYRQTLGQGPEFLTYFQNEAQLEKSRLLSDRFSAERPKGSFSTLEIQRTEQGDSAMYLCSSSLGPGQGMGTEAFFGQGTRLTVV.